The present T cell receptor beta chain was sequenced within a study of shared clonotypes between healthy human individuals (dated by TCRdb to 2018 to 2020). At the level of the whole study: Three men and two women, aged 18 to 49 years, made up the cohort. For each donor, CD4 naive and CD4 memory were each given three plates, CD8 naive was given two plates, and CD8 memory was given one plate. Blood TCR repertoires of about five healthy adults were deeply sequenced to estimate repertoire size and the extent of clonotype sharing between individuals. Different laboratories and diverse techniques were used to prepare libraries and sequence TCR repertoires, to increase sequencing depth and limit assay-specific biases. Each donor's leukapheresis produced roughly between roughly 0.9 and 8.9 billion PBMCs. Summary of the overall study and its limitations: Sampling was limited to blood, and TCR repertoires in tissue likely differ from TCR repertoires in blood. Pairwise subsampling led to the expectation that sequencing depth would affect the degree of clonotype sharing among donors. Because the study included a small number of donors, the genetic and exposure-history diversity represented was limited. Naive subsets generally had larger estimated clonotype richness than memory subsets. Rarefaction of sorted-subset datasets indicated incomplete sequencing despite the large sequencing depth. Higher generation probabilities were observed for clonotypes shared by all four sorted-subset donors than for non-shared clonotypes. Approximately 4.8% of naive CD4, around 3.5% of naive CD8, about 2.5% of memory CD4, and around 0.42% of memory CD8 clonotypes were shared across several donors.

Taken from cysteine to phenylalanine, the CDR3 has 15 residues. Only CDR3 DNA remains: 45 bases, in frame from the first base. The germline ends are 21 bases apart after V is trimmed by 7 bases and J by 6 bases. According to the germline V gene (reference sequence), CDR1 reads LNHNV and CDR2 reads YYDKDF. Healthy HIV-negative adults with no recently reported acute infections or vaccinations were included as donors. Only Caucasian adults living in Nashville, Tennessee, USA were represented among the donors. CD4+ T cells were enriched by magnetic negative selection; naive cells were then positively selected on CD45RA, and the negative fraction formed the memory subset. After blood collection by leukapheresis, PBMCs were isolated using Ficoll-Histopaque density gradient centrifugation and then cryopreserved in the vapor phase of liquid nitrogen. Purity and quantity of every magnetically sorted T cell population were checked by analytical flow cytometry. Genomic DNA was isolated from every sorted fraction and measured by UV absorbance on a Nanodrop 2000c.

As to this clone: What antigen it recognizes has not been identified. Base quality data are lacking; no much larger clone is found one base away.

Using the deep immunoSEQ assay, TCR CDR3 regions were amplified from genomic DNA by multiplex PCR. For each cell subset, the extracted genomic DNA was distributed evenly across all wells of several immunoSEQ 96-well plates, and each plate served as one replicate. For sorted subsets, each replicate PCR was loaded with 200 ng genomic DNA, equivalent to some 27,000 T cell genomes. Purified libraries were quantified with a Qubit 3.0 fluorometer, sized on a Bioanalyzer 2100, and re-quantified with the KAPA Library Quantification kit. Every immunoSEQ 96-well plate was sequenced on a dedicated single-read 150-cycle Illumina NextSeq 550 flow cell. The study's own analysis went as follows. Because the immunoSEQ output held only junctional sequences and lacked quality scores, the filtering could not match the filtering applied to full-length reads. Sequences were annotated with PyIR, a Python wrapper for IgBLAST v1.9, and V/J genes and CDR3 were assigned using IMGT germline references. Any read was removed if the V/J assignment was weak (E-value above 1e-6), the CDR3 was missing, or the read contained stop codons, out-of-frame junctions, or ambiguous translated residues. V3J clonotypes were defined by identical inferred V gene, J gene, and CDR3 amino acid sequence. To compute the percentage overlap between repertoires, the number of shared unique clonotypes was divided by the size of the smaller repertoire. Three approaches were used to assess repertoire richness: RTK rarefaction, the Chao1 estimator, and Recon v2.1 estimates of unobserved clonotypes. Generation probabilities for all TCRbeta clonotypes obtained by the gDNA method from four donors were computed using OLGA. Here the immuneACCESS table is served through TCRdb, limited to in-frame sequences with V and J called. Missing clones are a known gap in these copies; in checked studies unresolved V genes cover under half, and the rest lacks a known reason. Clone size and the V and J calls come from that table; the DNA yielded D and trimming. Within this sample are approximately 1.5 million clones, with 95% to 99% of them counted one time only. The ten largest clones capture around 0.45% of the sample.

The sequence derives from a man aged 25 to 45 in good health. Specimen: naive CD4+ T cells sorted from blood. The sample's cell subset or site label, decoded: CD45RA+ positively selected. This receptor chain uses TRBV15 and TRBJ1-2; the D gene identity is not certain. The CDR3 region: CATTSRRSGGDGYTF. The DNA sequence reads TGTGCCACCACCTCAAGGCGGTCAGGCGGTGATGGCTACACCTTC.